Listed here are 17 T cell receptor beta chains from one sample, sequenced in a study of OX40 agonist ivuxolimab in advanced cancers. The method was immunoSEQ multiplex PCR; TCRdb's version includes in-frame clones alone and lacks a portion of them. The table lists some 74,000 clones, 90% of them singletons. The specimen comprised CD4+ or CD8+ T cells sorted from blood, sampled in a trial of the OX40 agonist ivuxolimab. All receptors come from an adult with an advanced solid tumor such as melanoma, head and neck, liver or kidney cancer.

The rearrangement joins TRBV6-5 to TRBJ2-5; D might be TRBD1 (5 bases). The CDR3 consists of 14 residues. Germline V lookup: CDR1 MNHEY, CDR2 SVGAGI. Trimming took 0 bases from V and 4 from J, leaving 9 bases between them. The CDR3 sequence: CASSYSQGGETQYF. CDR3 DNA sequence: TGTGCCAGCAGTTACTCGCAGGGTGGAGAGACCCAGTACTTC.

The V gene is TRBV19, the J gene TRBJ1-6; 8 bases are shared with TRBD1. This CDR3 has 15 amino acids. CDR1 LNHDA and CDR2 SQIVND come from the germline V gene (reference sequence). J was trimmed by 5 bases and V by 11 bases; bases with no gene match: 11. CDR3 nucleotides: TGTGCCTCCCGCCCCCAGGGGGCTCATAATTCACCCCTCCACTTT. Protein product: CASRPQGAHNSPLHF. Full variable domain (outside the CDR3, taken from reference TRBV19 and TRBJ1-6): DGGITQSPKYLFRKEGQNVTLSCEQNLNHDAMYWYRQDPGQGLRLIYYSQIVNDFQKGDIAEGYSVSREKKESFPLTVTSAQKNPTAFYLCASRPQGAHNSPLHFGNGTRLTVT.

This chain connects TRBV11-3 to TRBJ2-1; TRBD1 matches 9 bases. Germline V gene lookup returns CDR1 SGHNT and CDR2 YENEEA. The junction had 4 bases not matched to a gene; V was cut back by 1 base and J by 6 bases. The CDR3 has 15 residues. DNA for the CDR3: TGTGCCAGCAGCTTAGGGACAGGGGACATCAATGAGCAGTTCTTC. The encoded protein is CASSLGTGDINEQFF.

This clone was observed a handful of times. The V call is TRBV6-1, the J call TRBJ2-3; D may be TRBD1 or TRBD2 (5 bases each). CDR3 size: 15 residues. CDR1 and CDR2 (germline): MNHNS, SASEGT. Trimming shortened V by 2 bases and J by 4 bases, and 13 bases separated the two germline ends. The CDR3 bases are TGTGCCAGCAGTGAAAGCTGGGGGAGTTCAGATACGCAGTATTTT. This sequence encodes CASSESWGSSDTQYF.

The chain couples TRBV18 to TRBJ1-5; possibly TRBD1 for D (6 bases). From germline, CDR1 is KGHSH and CDR2 LQKENI. V shed 3 bases and J shed 0 bases, with 15 bases lying between them. This CDR3 has 17 residues. CDR3 in amino acids: CASSPRQAKYSNQPQHF. CDR3 nucleotide sequence: TGTGCCAGCTCACCTAGACAGGCTAAGTATAGCAATCAGCCCCAGCATTTT. The entire variable domain, with the rest obtained from reference TRBV18 and TRBJ1-5, is as follows: NAGVMQNPRHLVRRRGQEARLRCSPMKGHSHVYWYRQLPEEGLKFMVYLQKENIIDESGMPKERFSAEFPKEGPSILRIQQVVRGDSAAYFCASSPRQAKYSNQPQHFGDGTRLSIL.

CDR3 region: CASTPTDRRYNEQFF. DNA of the CDR3: TGTGCCAGTACCCCCACGGACAGGAGATACAATGAGCAGTTCTTC. The chain uses TRBV19 and TRBJ2-1, with TRBD1 matching 7 bases. The CDR3 contains 15 residues. J was trimmed by 4 bases and V by 7 bases; bases with no gene match: 10. Germline loops: CDR1 LNHDA, CDR2 SQIVND (reference sequence).

This chain connects TRBV6-1 to TRBJ1-3; D is ambiguous. Between the trimmed V and J ends, which lost 1 base and 4 bases, there was a span of 11 bases. Germline V lookup: CDR1 MNHNS, CDR2 SASEGT. This CDR3 has 15 amino acids. The CDR3, as DNA: TGTGCCAGCAGTGAAGGGGTACGGGCCGGAAACACCATATATTTT. This sequence encodes CASSEGVRAGNTIYF.

J is TRBJ2-2 and V is TRBV21-1; TRBD2 was called by the table and not checked on the DNA. TRBV21-1 has pseudogene status. This CDR3 region has 14 residues. The chain's CDR3 is CASSTSGNTGELFF. The CDR3 region has the DNA TGTGCCAGCTCAACTAGCGGCAACACCGGGGAGCTGTTTTTT.

This rearrangement joins TRBV9 to TRBJ2-2; TRBD2 agrees at 10 bases. With V trimmed by 4 bases and J by 6 bases, 12 bases remained unmatched. Looked up from germline, CDR1 is SGDLS and CDR2 is YYNGEE. The CDR3 sequence is 17 residues long. The CDR3 loop is CASSPVGSGGASGELFF. DNA for the CDR3: TGTGCCAGCAGCCCAGTGGGGAGCGGGGGGGCCTCCGGGGAGCTGTTTTTT.

This clone was counted once. The chain couples TRBV5-1 to TRBJ2-7; D possibly corresponds to TRBD2 (6 bases). Germline lookup yields CDR1 SGHRS and CDR2 YFSETQ. The V and J ends lost 0 bases and 4 bases respectively, with 17 bases between them. The CDR3 sequence is 16 residues long. CDR3 protein: CASSLEAGSVIYEQYF. The CDR3 DNA follows: TGCGCCAGCAGCTTGGAGGCGGGGAGCGTAATTTACGAGCAGTACTTC.

The genes are TRBV19 and TRBJ1-3, with D uncertain. The length of the CDR3 is 10 residues. CDR1 is LNHDA and CDR2 is SQIVND in the germline V gene (reference sequence). V was pared by 9 bases and J by 10 bases, with 10 bases between. The CDR3 region has the DNA TGTGCCAGCGGGTATGGGACCATATATTTT. It specifies CASGYGTIYF.

The CDR3 reads CASRTGGLRKNTEAFF. The CDR3 DNA reads TGTGCCAGCAGGACAGGGGGCCTGAGGAAGAACACTGAAGCTTTCTTT. The J gene is TRBJ1-1, the V gene TRBV2; TRBD1 agrees at 10 bases. V was pared by 6 bases and J by 1 base, with 8 bases of the junction left unmatched. The CDR3 consists of 16 residues. Germline CDR1 and CDR2: SNHLY and FYNNEI.

This clone was counted once. CDR3 amino acids: CASSLWGSGWYGYTF. The DNA of the CDR3 is TGTGCCAGCAGTTTATGGGGAAGCGGGTGGTATGGCTACACCTTC. This chain links TRBV28 with TRBJ1-2; D remains unclear. V lost 0 bases and J lost 5, with 13 bases in between. Germline V gene sequence: CDR1 MDHEN, CDR2 SYDVKM. The CDR3 runs 15 residues.

The genes are TRBV4-1 and TRBJ2-3, with 15 bases that match TRBD2. Trimming at V came to 6 bases and at J to 3 bases, leaving 10 bases not matched to a gene. There are 18 residues in the CDR3. The germline V gene encodes CDR1 MGHRA and CDR2 YSYEKL. The CDR3 protein is CASSRGLAGGQETDTQYF. CDR3 coding DNA: TGCGCCAGCAGTCGCGGACTAGCGGGGGGGCAAGAGACAGATACGCAGTATTTT.

The chain combines TRBV7-2 with TRBJ1-2; D is ambiguous. The CDR3 runs to 12 residues. Per the germline V gene, CDR1 is SGHTA and CDR2 is FQGNSA. The germline V and J ends were trimmed by 1 base and 2 bases, with 2 bases remaining between them. This CDR3 is CASSLENYGYTF. The CDR3 DNA is TGTGCCAGCAGCTTAGAGAACTATGGCTACACCTTC.

The rearrangement joins TRBV20-1 to TRBJ2-7; 7 bases are a match to TRBD1. The CDR3 length is 11 residues. J lost 3 bases, V lost 6 bases, and 2 bases had no gene match. The V gene's germline CDR1 is DFQATT and CDR2 SNEGSKA (reference sequence). CDR3 region: CSARDSYEQYF. As DNA, the CDR3 is TGCAGTGCCAGGGACAGCTACGAGCAGTACTTC.

This clone was seen only once. The chain combines TRBV27 with TRBJ1-6, with D uncertain. CDR3 size: 13 residues. Trimming removed 0 bases from V and 14 bases from J, with 11 bases in between. CDR1 is MNHEY and CDR2 is SMNVEV in the germline V gene (reference sequence). In DNA form, the CDR3 reads TGTGCCAGCAGTTTATCCGGCGGCTCCACCCTCCACTTT. Its protein is CASSLSGGSTLHF.